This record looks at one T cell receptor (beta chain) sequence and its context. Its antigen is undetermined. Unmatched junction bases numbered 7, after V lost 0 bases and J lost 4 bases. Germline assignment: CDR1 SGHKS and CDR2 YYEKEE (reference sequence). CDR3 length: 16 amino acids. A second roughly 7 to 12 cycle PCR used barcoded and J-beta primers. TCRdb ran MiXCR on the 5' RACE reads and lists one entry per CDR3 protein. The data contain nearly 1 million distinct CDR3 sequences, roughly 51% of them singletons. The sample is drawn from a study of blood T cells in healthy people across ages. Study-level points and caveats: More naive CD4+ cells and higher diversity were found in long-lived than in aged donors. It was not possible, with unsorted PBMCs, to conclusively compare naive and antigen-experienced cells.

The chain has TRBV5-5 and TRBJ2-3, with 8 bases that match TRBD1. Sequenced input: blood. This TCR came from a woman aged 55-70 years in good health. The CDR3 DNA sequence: TGTGCCAGCAGCTTGGACGGGACAGGTTATGCAGATACGCAGTATTTT. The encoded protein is CASSLDGTGYADTQYF.